Below, 6 T cell receptor beta chains from the same sample are listed, as sequenced in a study of CD8 T cells in ankylosing spondylitis. TCRdb independently ran MiXCR on the 5' RACE reads; one entry per CDR3 protein. The sample includes 30,000 to 45,000 distinct CDR3 sequences, about a tenth of them seen just once. The sample consisted of blood, either unsorted or a sorted T cell fraction (not recorded which). Receptors originate from a male donor with ankylosing spondylitis or in good health (not recorded which).

This clonotype came up many times. The rearrangement uses TRBV12-5 and TRBJ1-5; D call uncertain. This CDR3 spans 15 amino acids. Germline loops: CDR1 LGHNT, CDR2 FRNRAP. Deletions cut 0 bases from V and 4 bases from J, with 10 bases between. The CDR3 DNA follows: TGTGCTAGTGGTTTGGTATTGGGCGGGAATCAGCCCCAGCATTTT. Protein: CASGLVLGGNQPQHF.

The genes are TRBV7-3 and TRBJ2-1; maybe TRBD2 (6 bases). Germline CDR1 is SGHTA and CDR2 is FQGTGA. The CDR3 spans 15 residues. V shed 2 bases and J shed 3 bases, with 11 bases lying between them. CDR3 in DNA: TGTGCCAGCAGCTTATCCGGGACTTTCTACAATGAGCAGTTCTTC. Protein: CASSLSGTFYNEQFF.

This clonotype was picked up many times. The CDR3 reads CASSPGSGQGRGANVLTF. CDR3 nucleotides: TGTGCCAGCAGCCCTGGCTCCGGGCAGGGGCGTGGGGCCAACGTCCTGACTTTC. This chain links TRBV7-8 with TRBJ2-6; tentative D call: TRBD1 (6 bases). CDR3 length: 18 amino acids. The germline V and J ends were trimmed by 5 bases and 3 bases, with 20 bases remaining between them. The germline gives CDR1 SGHVS, CDR2 FQNEAQ.

This clonotype appeared a single time. The V and J genes are TRBV5-8 and TRBJ1-1; 9 positions agree with TRBD1. Trimming removed 4 bases from V and 0 bases from J; junction bases left unmatched: 7. The CDR3 is 16 amino acids. Germline assignment: CDR1 SGHTS and CDR2 YDEGEE. Written as DNA, the CDR3 is TGTGCCAGCAGCACCGGGACAGGGATCGTGAACACTGAAGCTTTCTTT. Amino acids: CASSTGTGIVNTEAFF.

Many counts were recorded for this clonotype. V and J are TRBV9 and TRBJ2-3; perhaps TRBD2 as D (5 bases). The germline gives CDR1 SGDLS, CDR2 YYNGEE. V gave up 5 bases and J gave up 3 bases, with 19 bases separating them. CDR3 length equals 16 residues. The CDR3 reads CASSANELAVTDTQYF. In nucleotides, the CDR3 is TGTGCCAGCAGTGCAAATGAGCTAGCCGTGACAGATACGCAGTATTTT.

This clonotype was counted ten times or more. This chain joins TRBV19 and TRBJ2-7; unclear D gene. Germline V gives CDR1 LNHDA, CDR2 SQIVND (reference sequence). Deletions cut 11 bases from V and 3 bases from J, with 14 bases between. The CDR3 has 12 amino acids. The CDR3 sequence: CAPETRFYEQYF. CDR3 in DNA: TGTGCCCCCGAGACGAGGTTCTACGAGCAGTACTTC. The whole variable domain, remainder taken from reference TRBV19 and TRBJ2-7, is DGGITQSPKYLFRKEGQNVTLSCEQNLNHDAMYWYRQDPGQGLRLIYYSQIVNDFQKGDIAEGYSVSREKKESFPLTVTSAQKNPTAFYLCAPETRFYEQYFGPGTRLTVT.